Listed here are 12 T cell receptor beta chains from one sample, sequenced in a study of blood T cell repertoires in COVID-19. Sequencing was performed with immunoSEQ multiplex PCR; in TCRdb, only in-frame clones are kept and a portion is missing. Of 95,000 to 120,000 clones in the sample, approximately 90% were seen once. The sample consisted of peripheral blood. These receptors were collected from an older woman who had recovered from COVID-19.

The table lists this clone with a count of one. V gene TRBV7-3 combines with J gene TRBJ2-7; D uncertain. The germline CDR1 and CDR2 sequences are SGHTA and FQGTGA. There are 15 residues in the CDR3. V shed 2 bases and J shed 1 base, with 12 bases lying between them. The chain's CDR3 is CASSLQAGLSYEQYF. The CDR3 DNA follows: TGTGCCAGCAGCTTACAGGCTGGGCTTTCCTACGAGCAGTACTTC.

This chain joins TRBV28 and TRBJ2-1, with 9 positions matching TRBD2. The CDR3 length is 13 residues. Trimming at V came to 2 bases and at J to 15 bases, leaving 8 bases not matched to a gene. Germline V gives CDR1 MDHEN, CDR2 SYDVKM. The CDR3 DNA reads as TGTGCCAGCAGTTTAATGTCTAGCGGGGAAGGGTTCTTC. Protein sequence: CASSLMSSGEGFF.

This clone has just a few counts. The chain combines TRBV7-8 with TRBJ2-1, with TRBD2 identical over 15 bases. Germline assignment: CDR1 SGHVS and CDR2 FQNEAQ. The CDR3 loop spans 15 amino acids. J gave up 9 bases and V 5 bases, and 5 bases lay outside the gene matches. DNA of the CDR3: TGTGCCAGCAGCCCAGGACTAGCGGGGGGGCTTGAGCAGTTCTTC. It translates to CASSPGLAGGLEQFF.

The chain joins TRBV5-1 to TRBJ1-1, with a possible D match to TRBD1 (6 bases). Germline CDR1 SGHRS, CDR2 YFSETQ. The CDR3 spans 15 residues. Trimming removed 5 bases from V and 0 bases from J, with 14 bases in between. CDR3 nucleotide sequence: TGCGCCAGCAGGCCAGGGGCCACCCTGAACACTGAAGCTTTCTTT. As protein: CASRPGATLNTEAFF. The whole variable domain, remainder taken from reference TRBV5-1 and TRBJ1-1, is KAGVTQTPRYLIKTRGQQVTLSCSPISGHRSVSWYQQTPGQGLQFLFEYFSETQRNKGNFPGRFSGRQFSNSRSEMNVSTLELGDSALYLCASRPGATLNTEAFFGQGTRLTVV.

J is TRBJ2-2 and V is TRBV9; 12 nucleotides match TRBD2. Germline assignment: CDR1 SGDLS and CDR2 YYNGEE. Losses at the gene ends were 3 bases for V and 9 bases for J; bases not matched to a gene: 6. This CDR3 has 15 amino acids. The CDR3 is CASSGTSGARRELFF. Written as DNA, the CDR3 is TGTGCCAGCAGCGGGACTAGCGGGGCCCGCCGGGAGCTGTTTTTT.

This chain joins TRBV27 and TRBJ2-1; 16 nucleotides agree with TRBD2. V trimming: 1 base; J trimming: 7 bases; junction bases outside the gene matches: 1. Per germline, CDR1 MNHEY and CDR2 SMNVEV (reference sequence). CDR3 length: 16 residues. CDR3 sequence reads: CASSLWGLAGGNEQFF. CDR3 sequence (DNA): TGTGCCAGCAGTTTATGGGGACTAGCGGGAGGGAATGAGCAGTTCTTC.

This sequence joins TRBV10-3 and TRBJ1-1; 7 nucleotides line up with TRBD1. This CDR3 is 13 amino acids long. Germline CDR1 and CDR2: ENHRY and SYGVKD. V shed 10 bases and J 0 bases; nucleotides not matched to a gene: 5. The CDR3 coding sequence is TGTGCCACTGGGGACAGTCTGAACACTGAAGCTTTCTTT. Protein product: CATGDSLNTEAFF.

The chain employs TRBV5-1 and TRBJ1-6, with TRBD1 as a possible D gene (5 bases). Trimming removed 0 bases at V and 6 bases at J, with 13 bases between. Germline-derived CDR1 and CDR2 are SGHRS and YFSETQ. This CDR3 contains 16 residues. The CDR3 sequence: CASSLVGGRSNSPLHF. The CDR3 nucleotides read TGCGCCAGCAGCTTGGTGGGGGGTAGGAGTAATTCACCCCTCCACTTT.

This clone is a singleton in its sample. The gene calls are TRBV4-2 and TRBJ2-4; tentative D call: TRBD1 (6 bases). The CDR3 is 15 residues long. Trimming left V 0 bases short and J 12 bases short, with 18 bases between. CDR1 and CDR2 (germline): LGHNA, YNFKEQ. DNA for the CDR3: TGTGCCAGCAGCCAAGAAGGGGGAGCTGGCTCAGCTCAGTACTTC. As protein: CASSQEGGAGSAQYF.

This clone has only a few counts. The genes are TRBV18 and TRBJ1-1; a possible D gene is TRBD1 (5 bases). Germline V gene sequence: CDR1 KGHSH, CDR2 LQKENI. The CDR3 contains 15 residues. The V end lost 2 bases, the J end lost 5 bases, and 15 bases lay between the germline ends. As DNA, the CDR3 is TGTGCCAGCTCACCAGTAGGCCAGGGAAGAACTGAAGCTTTCTTT. Translation: CASSPVGQGRTEAFF.

The chain recombines TRBV7-9 with TRBJ1-3, with TRBD1 identical over 9 bases. The germline gives CDR1 SEHNR, CDR2 FQNEAQ (reference sequence). The CDR3 extends over 16 amino acids. J gave up 2 bases and V 4 bases, and 6 bases lay outside the gene matches. The CDR3 sequence: CASSSSTGGPGNTIYF. Written as DNA, the CDR3 is TGTGCCAGCAGCTCTTCGACAGGGGGACCTGGAAACACCATATATTTT.

In its sample, this clone was seen a few times. The chain joins TRBV25-1 to TRBJ2-7; maybe TRBD1 (6 bases). The germline CDR1 and CDR2 sequences are MGHDK and SYGVNS. Trimming took 5 bases from V and 2 from J, leaving 7 bases between them. This CDR3 is built from 12 residues. CDR3 sequence: CASSRGTYEQYF. The CDR3 nucleotides are TGTGCCAGCAGTAGGGGGACCTACGAGCAGTACTTC.